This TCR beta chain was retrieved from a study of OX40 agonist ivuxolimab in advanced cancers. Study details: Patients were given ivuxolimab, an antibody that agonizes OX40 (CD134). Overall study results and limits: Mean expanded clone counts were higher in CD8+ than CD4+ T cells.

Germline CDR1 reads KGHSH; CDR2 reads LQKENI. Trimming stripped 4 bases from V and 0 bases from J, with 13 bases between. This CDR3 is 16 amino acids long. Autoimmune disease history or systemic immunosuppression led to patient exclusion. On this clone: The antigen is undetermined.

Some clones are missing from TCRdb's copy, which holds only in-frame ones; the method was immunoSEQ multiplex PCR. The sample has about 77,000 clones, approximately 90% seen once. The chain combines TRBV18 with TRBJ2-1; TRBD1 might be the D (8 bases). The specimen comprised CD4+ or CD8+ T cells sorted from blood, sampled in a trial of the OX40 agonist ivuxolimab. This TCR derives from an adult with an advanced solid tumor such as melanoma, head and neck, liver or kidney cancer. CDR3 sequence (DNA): TGTGCCAGCTCACTACAGGGGGGGGGCTCCTACAATGAGCAGTTCTTC. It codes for CASSLQGGGSYNEQFF.